The present T cell receptor beta chain was sequenced within a study of blood T cell repertoires in COVID-19. Across the study: Collection of acute and convalescent COVID-19 samples took place in the United States, Italy and Spain.

V shed 5 bases, J shed 6 bases, and the junction held 9 bases outside the gene matches. The CDR3 runs 14 residues. Germline-derived CDR1 and CDR2 are SGHNT and YENEEA. Clones were read by immunoSEQ multiplex PCR, and TCRdb kept only the in-frame ones, dropping some. The sample has over 85,000 clones, around four fifths seen once; the top ten hold around 10%. This chain links TRBV11-3 with TRBJ2-7; 8 bases are a match to TRBD1. The source material was peripheral blood. The receptor's source is a man aged 35 to 55 with active or convalescent COVID-19. The chain's CDR3 is CASSPGTGGSEQYF. The CDR3 DNA reads as TGTGCCAGCAGCCCCGGGACAGGAGGGTCCGAGCAGTACTTC.